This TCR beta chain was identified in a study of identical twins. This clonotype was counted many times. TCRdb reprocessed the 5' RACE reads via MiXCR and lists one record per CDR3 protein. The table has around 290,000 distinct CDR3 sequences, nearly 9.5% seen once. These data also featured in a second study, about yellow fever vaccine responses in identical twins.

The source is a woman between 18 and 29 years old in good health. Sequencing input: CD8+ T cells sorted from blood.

CDR3 amino acids: CSVPLEDGINYGYTF. In DNA form, the CDR3 reads TGCAGCGTCCCGTTAGAGGACGGTATTAACTATGGCTACACCTTC. The chain is built from TRBV29-1 and TRBJ1-2; D unclear. V shed 6 bases and J shed 1 base, with 18 bases lying between them. In germline, CDR1 is SQVTM, CDR2 ANQGSEA. This CDR3 contains 15 residues.